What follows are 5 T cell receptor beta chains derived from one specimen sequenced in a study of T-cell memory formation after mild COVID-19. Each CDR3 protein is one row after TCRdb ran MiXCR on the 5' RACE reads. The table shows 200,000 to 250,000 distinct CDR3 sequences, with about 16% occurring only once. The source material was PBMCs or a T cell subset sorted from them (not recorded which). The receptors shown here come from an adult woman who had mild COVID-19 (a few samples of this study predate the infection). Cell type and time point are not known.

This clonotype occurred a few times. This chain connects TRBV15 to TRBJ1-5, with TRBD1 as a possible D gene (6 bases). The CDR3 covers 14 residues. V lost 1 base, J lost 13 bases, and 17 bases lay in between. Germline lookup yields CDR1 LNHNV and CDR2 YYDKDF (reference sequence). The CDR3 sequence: CATSRVGTPSAQHF. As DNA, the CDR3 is TGTGCCACCAGCAGAGTAGGGACACCTAGCGCACAGCATTTT.

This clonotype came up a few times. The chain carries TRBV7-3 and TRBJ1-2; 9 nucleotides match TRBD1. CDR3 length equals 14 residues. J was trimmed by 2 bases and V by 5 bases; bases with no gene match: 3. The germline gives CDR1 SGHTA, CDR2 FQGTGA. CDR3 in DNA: TGTGCCAGCAGCGCCGGGACAGGGAACTATGGCTACACCTTC. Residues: CASSAGTGNYGYTF.

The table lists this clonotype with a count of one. The CDR3 region is CASSLGTNRDYGYTF. The CDR3 bases are TGCGCCAGCAGCTTGGGTACTAACAGGGACTATGGCTACACCTTC. The rearrangement links TRBV5-1 to TRBJ1-2; D perhaps matches TRBD1 (6 bases). Germline assignment: CDR1 SGHRS and CDR2 YFSETQ. Trimming took 0 bases from V and 3 from J, leaving 12 bases between them. The CDR3 covers 15 residues. Full variable domain (outside the CDR3, taken from reference TRBV5-1 and TRBJ1-2): KAGVTQTPRYLIKTRGQQVTLSCSPISGHRSVSWYQQTPGQGLQFLFEYFSETQRNKGNFPGRFSGRQFSNSRSEMNVSTLELGDSALYLCASSLGTNRDYGYTFGSGTRLTVV.

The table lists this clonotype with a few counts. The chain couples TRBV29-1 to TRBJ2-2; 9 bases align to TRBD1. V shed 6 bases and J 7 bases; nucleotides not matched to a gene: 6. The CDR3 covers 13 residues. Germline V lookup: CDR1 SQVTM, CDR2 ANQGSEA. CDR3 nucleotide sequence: TGCAGCGTGGAGGACAGGGGCGGCGGGGAGCTGTTTTTT. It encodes CSVEDRGGGELFF.

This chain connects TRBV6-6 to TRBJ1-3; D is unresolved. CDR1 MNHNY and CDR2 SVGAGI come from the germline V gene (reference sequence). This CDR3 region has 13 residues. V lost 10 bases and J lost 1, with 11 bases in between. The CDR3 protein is CATLRESGNTIYF. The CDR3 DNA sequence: TGTGCCACCCTTCGAGAGTCTGGAAACACCATATATTTT.